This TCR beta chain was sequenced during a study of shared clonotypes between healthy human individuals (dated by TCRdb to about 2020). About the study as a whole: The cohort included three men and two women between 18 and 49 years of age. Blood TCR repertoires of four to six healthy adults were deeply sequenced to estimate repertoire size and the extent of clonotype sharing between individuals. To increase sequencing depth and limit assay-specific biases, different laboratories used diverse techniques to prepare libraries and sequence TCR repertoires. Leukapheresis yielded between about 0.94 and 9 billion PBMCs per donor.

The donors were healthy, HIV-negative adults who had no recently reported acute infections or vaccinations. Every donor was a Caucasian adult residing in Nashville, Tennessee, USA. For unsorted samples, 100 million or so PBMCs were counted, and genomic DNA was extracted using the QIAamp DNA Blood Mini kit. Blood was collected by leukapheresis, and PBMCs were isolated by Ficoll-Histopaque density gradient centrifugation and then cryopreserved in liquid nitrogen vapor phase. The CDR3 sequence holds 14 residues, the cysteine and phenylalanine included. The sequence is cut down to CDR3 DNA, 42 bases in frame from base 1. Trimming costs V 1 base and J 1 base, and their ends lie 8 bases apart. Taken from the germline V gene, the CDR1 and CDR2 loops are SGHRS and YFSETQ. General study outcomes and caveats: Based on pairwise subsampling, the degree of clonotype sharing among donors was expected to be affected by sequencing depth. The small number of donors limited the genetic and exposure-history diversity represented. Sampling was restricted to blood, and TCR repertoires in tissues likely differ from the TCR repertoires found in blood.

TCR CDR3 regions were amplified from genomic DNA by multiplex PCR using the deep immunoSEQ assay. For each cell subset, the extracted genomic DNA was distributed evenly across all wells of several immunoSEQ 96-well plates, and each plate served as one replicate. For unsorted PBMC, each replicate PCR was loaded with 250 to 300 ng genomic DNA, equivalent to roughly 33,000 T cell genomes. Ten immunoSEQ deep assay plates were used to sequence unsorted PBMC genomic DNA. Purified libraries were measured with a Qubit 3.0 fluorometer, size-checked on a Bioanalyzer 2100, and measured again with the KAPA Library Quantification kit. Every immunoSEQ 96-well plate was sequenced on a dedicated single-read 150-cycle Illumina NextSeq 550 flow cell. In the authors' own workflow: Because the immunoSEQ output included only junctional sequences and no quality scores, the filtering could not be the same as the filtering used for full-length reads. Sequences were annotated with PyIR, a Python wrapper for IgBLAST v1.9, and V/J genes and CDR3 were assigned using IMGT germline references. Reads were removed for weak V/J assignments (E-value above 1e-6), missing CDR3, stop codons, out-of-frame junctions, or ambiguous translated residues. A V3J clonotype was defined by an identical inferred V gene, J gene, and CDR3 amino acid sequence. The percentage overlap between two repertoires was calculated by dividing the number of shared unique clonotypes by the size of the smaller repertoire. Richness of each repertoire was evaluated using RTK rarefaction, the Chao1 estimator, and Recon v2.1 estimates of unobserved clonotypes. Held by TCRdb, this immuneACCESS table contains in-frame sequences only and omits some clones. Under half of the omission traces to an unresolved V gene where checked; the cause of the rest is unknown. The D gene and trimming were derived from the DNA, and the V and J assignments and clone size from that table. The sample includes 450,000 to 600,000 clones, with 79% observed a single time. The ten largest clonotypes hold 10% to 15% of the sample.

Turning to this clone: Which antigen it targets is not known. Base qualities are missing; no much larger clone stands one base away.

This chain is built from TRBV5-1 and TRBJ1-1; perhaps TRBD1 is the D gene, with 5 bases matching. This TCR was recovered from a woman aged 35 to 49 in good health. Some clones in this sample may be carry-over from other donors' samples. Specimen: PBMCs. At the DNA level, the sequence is TGCGCCAGCAGCTTGTCGGGGGGGAACACTGAAGCTTTCTTT. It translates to CASSLSGGNTEAFF.